These T cell receptor beta chains were read from a single sample in a study of a mutant IDH1 vaccine in newly diagnosed glioma. Sequencing used immunoSEQ multiplex PCR; TCRdb keeps in-frame clones, though not all of them. The data contain about 60,000 clones, around 84% of them seen just once; the ten biggest clones take up over 3.5%. These receptors lack a known antigen. This specimen was PBMCs, taken from a glioma patient whose treatment included an IDH1 peptide vaccine. Every receptor here comes from a man aged 30 to 39 with glioma. Each CDR3 is given with its conserved first and last residue.

cdr3_length j_call v_call cdr3_aa
15 TRBJ1-6 TRBV30 CAWSVKDRDNSPLHF
15 TRBJ2-5 TRBV7-6 CASSLRGVPQETQYF
16 TRBJ2-7 TRBV12-2 CASRPTPGKGSYEQYF
12 TRBJ1-5 TRBV4-2 CASSQADQPQHF
15 TRBJ1-1 TRBV12-5 CASGPGGGLFPEAFF
13 TRBJ1-6 TRBV6-1 CASSDPYNSPLHF
15 TRBJ1-3 TRBV7-2 CASSSYPPSGNTIYF
16 - TRBV29-1 CSVEMGLAGGRYEQYF
16 TRBJ1-2 TRBV2 CASKGTGVNPVYGYTF
13 TRBJ2-5 TRBV15 CATSRVNQETQYF
15 TRBJ1-1 TRBV30 CAWSGGVRLNTEAFF
16 TRBJ1-1 TRBV15 CATSRTARTLNTEAFF
16 TRBJ2-7 TRBV4-1 CASSQDGGGALYEQYF
13 TRBJ1-3 TRBV6-5 CASRRGGAATIYF
18 TRBJ2-6 TRBV7-9 CASSRTRGRFSGANVLTF
13 TRBJ1-2 TRBV19 CASTGEALDGYTF
15 TRBJ2-5 TRBV4-1 CASSLTGGGRETQYF
11 TRBJ2-6 TRBV11-2 CASSPANVLTF
13 TRBJ1-2 TRBV25-1 CASSELIKSGYTF
18 TRBJ1-4 TRBV9 CASSVGGWGDRTNEKLFF
14 TRBJ2-7 TRBV10-3 CAISVGGVSYEQYF
16 TRBJ2-3 TRBV6-6 CASSYYGGGGTDTQYF
15 TRBJ1-4 TRBV6-5 CASKHGQGRKEKLFF
13 TRBJ1-5 TRBV19 CASSKNTDQPQHF
14 TRBJ1-2 TRBV19 CASTTGLVSFGYTF
12 TRBJ2-4 TRBV11-2 CASSQDENIQYF
16 TRBJ2-3 TRBV9 CASSPGASGGGDTQYF
13 TRBJ1-1 TRBV7-9 CASSLSGEGKAFF
15 TRBJ2-2 TRBV27 CASSLVGANTGELFF
15 TRBJ1-1 TRBV6-1 CASSEARGSNTEAFF
10 TRBJ2-1 TRBV9 CASSGDEQFF
16 TRBJ1-5 TRBV19 CASSIATGGSAKPQHF
18 TRBJ1-2 TRBV9 CASSGEPLGQGRSYGYTF
15 TRBJ1-4 TRBV2 CASSYDRGTNEKLFF
17 TRBJ2-3 TRBV4-1 CASSQDFSGGAGDTQYF
14 TRBJ1-2 TRBV6-5 CASSRGKPNYGYTF
13 TRBJ1-2 TRBV12-5 CASGLGISYGYTF